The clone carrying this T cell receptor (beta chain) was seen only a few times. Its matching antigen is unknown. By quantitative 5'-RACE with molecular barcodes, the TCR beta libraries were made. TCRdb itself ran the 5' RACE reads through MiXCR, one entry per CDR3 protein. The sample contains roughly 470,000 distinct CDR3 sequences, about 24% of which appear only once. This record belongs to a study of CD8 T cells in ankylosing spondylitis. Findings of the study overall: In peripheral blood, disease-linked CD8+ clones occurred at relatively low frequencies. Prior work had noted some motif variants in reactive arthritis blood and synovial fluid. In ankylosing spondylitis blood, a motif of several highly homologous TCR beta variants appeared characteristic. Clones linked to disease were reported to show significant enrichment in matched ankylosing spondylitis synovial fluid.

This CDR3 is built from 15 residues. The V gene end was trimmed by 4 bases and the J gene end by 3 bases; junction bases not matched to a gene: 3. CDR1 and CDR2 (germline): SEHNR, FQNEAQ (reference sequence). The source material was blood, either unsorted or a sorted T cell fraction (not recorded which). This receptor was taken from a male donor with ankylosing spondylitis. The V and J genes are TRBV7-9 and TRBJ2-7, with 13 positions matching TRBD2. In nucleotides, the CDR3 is TGTGCCAGCAGCTCGACTAGCGGGAGGTTCTACGAGCAGTACTTC. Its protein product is CASSSTSGRFYEQYF.